The rows below give T cell receptor beta chains drawn from one sample of a study of brain T cells in children with intractable seizures. Assay: immunoSEQ multiplex PCR; the TCRdb copy retains only in-frame clones and omits some. The sample lists 340,000 or so clones, about 93% occurring once. The sequencing here drew on peripheral blood, taken roughly 5 months after surgery. These receptors were obtained from a boy younger than two with tuberous sclerosis and intractable seizures. CDR3s include the opening cysteine and the closing phenylalanine or tryptophan. The D gene is left open where the match is weak. Size tells how often a clone was seen (once, few, many) or the class of an expanded clone, and some rows leave it out.

D gene: -
J gene: TRBJ1-5
clone size: once
V gene: TRBV28
CDR3 DNA: TGTGCCAGCAGTCAGATCGACCGAGGCAATCAGCCCCAGCATTTT
CDR3 protein: CASSQIDRGNQPQHF

D gene: -
J gene: TRBJ1-2
clone size: once
V gene: TRBV6-1
CDR3 DNA: TGTGCCAGCAGCTCCATTGAGGTTAGGGGAGGCTACACCTTC
CDR3 protein: CASSSIEVRGGYTF

D gene: -
J gene: TRBJ1-2
clone size: -
V gene: TRBV5-7
CDR3 DNA: TGTGCCAGCAGCTTTGCAGAAATATACTATGGCTACACCTTC
CDR3 protein: CASSFAEIYYGYTF

D gene: -
J gene: TRBJ1-6
clone size: once
V gene: TRBV7-2
CDR3 DNA: TGTGCCAGCAAACTAGGATACAGTTTTAATTCACCCCTCCACTTT
CDR3 protein: CASKLGYSFNSPLHF

D gene: -
J gene: TRBJ2-5
clone size: once
V gene: TRBV6-5
CDR3 DNA: TGTGCCAGCAGTTACCTCGGGGTCCCGGAGACCCAGTACTTC
CDR3 protein: CASSYLGVPETQYF

D gene: -
J gene: TRBJ1-1
clone size: -
V gene: TRBV4-2
CDR3 DNA: TGTGCCAGCAGCCATGTTGGTAGGGAGTTACAGGAGCTTTTCGCTACTGAAGCTTTCTTT
CDR3 protein: CASSHVGRELQELFATEAFF

D gene: -
J gene: TRBJ2-7
clone size: -
V gene: TRBV7-3
CDR3 DNA: TGTGCCAGCAGCTTAAAGGGTGGTGGGGCCCCCTACGAGCAGTACTTC
CDR3 protein: CASSLKGGGAPYEQYF

D gene: -
J gene: TRBJ2-2
clone size: -
V gene: TRBV7-9
CDR3 DNA: TGTGCCAGCAGCTTTCTCTGGGCCACCGGGGAGCTGTTTTTT
CDR3 protein: CASSFLWATGELFF

D gene: TRBD2
J gene: TRBJ2-2
clone size: -
V gene: TRBV7-7
CDR3 DNA: TGTGCTAGCAGCTTAGCTAGCGGAAACACCGGGGAGCTGTTTTTT
CDR3 protein: CASSLASGNTGELFF

D gene: -
J gene: TRBJ2-3
clone size: -
V gene: TRBV5-1
CDR3 DNA: TGCGCCAGCAGCTTCTCAGCGCACACAGATACGCAGTATTTT
CDR3 protein: CASSFSAHTDTQYF

D gene: TRBD1
J gene: TRBJ1-1
clone size: -
V gene: TRBV19
CDR3 DNA: TGTGCCAGTAGTATAGACGGGACAGAGAAGCCTGAAGCTTTCTTT
CDR3 protein: CASSIDGTEKPEAFF

D gene: -
J gene: TRBJ2-1
clone size: -
V gene: TRBV29-1
CDR3 DNA: TGCAGCGTTTTTTTCCATGAGCAGTTCTTC
CDR3 protein: CSVFFHEQFF

D gene: TRBD2
J gene: TRBJ2-2
clone size: once
V gene: TRBV2
CDR3 DNA: TGTGCCAGCAATAGGACTAGCGGGAGGCTTCTCGGGGAGCTGTTTTTT
CDR3 protein: CASNRTSGRLLGELFF

D gene: -
J gene: TRBJ1-3
clone size: -
V gene: TRBV19
CDR3 DNA: TGTGCCAGTAGTTTTCGCATGTCCTCTGGAAACACCATATATTTT
CDR3 protein: CASSFRMSSGNTIYF

D gene: -
J gene: TRBJ1-5
clone size: -
V gene: TRBV9
CDR3 DNA: TGTGCCAGCAGCACAGGGTATAGCAATCAGCCCCAGCATTTT
CDR3 protein: CASSTGYSNQPQHF

D gene: -
J gene: TRBJ2-1
clone size: -
V gene: TRBV2
CDR3 DNA: TGTGCCAGCAGTCCCGGATATGGGAATGAGCAGTTCTTC
CDR3 protein: CASSPGYGNEQFF

D gene: TRBD2
J gene: TRBJ2-3
clone size: -
V gene: TRBV30
CDR3 DNA: TGTGCCTGGAGTGGAGGCGGGAGAACAGATACGCAGTATTTT
CDR3 protein: CAWSGGGRTDTQYF

D gene: -
J gene: TRBJ1-1
clone size: -
V gene: TRBV6-6
CDR3 DNA: TGTGCCAGCAGTTATTCGCAGGGTGCTAAGAACACTGAAGCTTTCTTT
CDR3 protein: CASSYSQGAKNTEAFF

D gene: -
J gene: TRBJ1-2
clone size: -
V gene: TRBV5-1
CDR3 DNA: TGCGCCAGCAGCTTGGTATCTGAGATACATGGCTACACCTTC
CDR3 protein: CASSLVSEIHGYTF

D gene: -
J gene: TRBJ2-7
clone size: -
V gene: TRBV20-1
CDR3 DNA: TGCAGTGCCATAGACAACTACGAGCAGTACTTC
CDR3 protein: CSAIDNYEQYF

D gene: -
J gene: TRBJ1-2
clone size: -
V gene: TRBV18
CDR3 DNA: TGTGCCAGCTCACCAACGGGGACTAACTATGGCTACACCTTC
CDR3 protein: CASSPTGTNYGYTF

D gene: -
J gene: TRBJ2-2
clone size: -
V gene: TRBV7-3
CDR3 DNA: TGTGCCAGCAGCTTAGTGGGAGGTGGCACCGGGGAGCTGTTTTTT
CDR3 protein: CASSLVGGGTGELFF

D gene: -
J gene: TRBJ1-5
clone size: -
V gene: TRBV24-1
CDR3 DNA: TGTGCCACCAGTGATCCATTTAGCAATCAGCCCCAGCATTTT
CDR3 protein: CATSDPFSNQPQHF

D gene: TRBD1
J gene: TRBJ2-5
clone size: -
V gene: TRBV5-4
CDR3 DNA: TGTGCCAGCAGCTTGGGATTTTATTTGGGACAGACAAAAGAGACCCAGTACTTC
CDR3 protein: CASSLGFYLGQTKETQYF

D gene: -
J gene: TRBJ2-1
clone size: -
V gene: TRBV7-2
CDR3 DNA: TGTGCCAGCAGCTTAGAGCTAGTTTCCTACAATGAGCAGTTCTTC
CDR3 protein: CASSLELVSYNEQFF

D gene: TRBD2
J gene: TRBJ2-3
clone size: -
V gene: TRBV9
CDR3 DNA: TGTGCCAGCAGCGTAGGAGGAGGACTAGCGGGAGGGGCTTACACAGATACGCAGTATTTT
CDR3 protein: CASSVGGGLAGGAYTDTQYF

D gene: -
J gene: TRBJ2-2
clone size: once
V gene: TRBV24-1
CDR3 DNA: TGTGCCACCAGTGTTAGAGGACAAACCCCGAACACCGGGGAGCTGTTTTTT
CDR3 protein: CATSVRGQTPNTGELFF

D gene: -
J gene: TRBJ1-1
clone size: -
V gene: TRBV28
CDR3 DNA: TGTGCCAGCAGTTTAAGGGTAGGGCTCGGGGGGACTGAAGCTTTCTTT
CDR3 protein: CASSLRVGLGGTEAFF

D gene: -
J gene: TRBJ2-1
clone size: -
V gene: TRBV25-1
CDR3 DNA: TGTGCCTCCAGCGGCGTCAAGCAGTTCTTC
CDR3 protein: CASSGVKQFF

D gene: -
J gene: TRBJ2-1
clone size: -
V gene: TRBV7-2
CDR3 DNA: TGTGCCAGCAGCTTAGGAGAGAGCTCCTACAATGAGCAGTTCTTC
CDR3 protein: CASSLGESSYNEQFF

D gene: -
J gene: TRBJ1-4
clone size: -
V gene: TRBV9
CDR3 DNA: TGTGCCAGCAGCGTAGATCCAGGGCGTGAAAAACTGTTTTTT
CDR3 protein: CASSVDPGREKLFF

D gene: -
J gene: TRBJ1-1
clone size: -
V gene: TRBV7-3
CDR3 DNA: TGTGCCAGCAGCGGGGGGGTGGGTGAAGCTTTCTTT
CDR3 protein: CASSGGVGEAFF

D gene: TRBD2
J gene: TRBJ2-5
clone size: -
V gene: TRBV15
CDR3 DNA: TGTGCCACCAGCGGCCTTGGGGGGGGGTTCGAGACCCAGTACTTC
CDR3 protein: CATSGLGGGFETQYF

D gene: TRBD1
J gene: TRBJ1-6
clone size: -
V gene: TRBV7-2
CDR3 DNA: TGTGCCAGCAGCTTATTGGGGACAGGGGGCAGGACACCCCTCCACTTT
CDR3 protein: CASSLLGTGGRTPLHF

D gene: -
J gene: TRBJ1-1
clone size: -
V gene: TRBV18
CDR3 DNA: TGTGCCAGCTCACAGACAGGGAACACTGAAGCTTTCTTT
CDR3 protein: CASSQTGNTEAFF

D gene: -
J gene: TRBJ2-7
clone size: -
V gene: TRBV28
CDR3 DNA: TGTGCCAGCAGTTTTAGGGGCTCCTACGAGCAGTACTTC
CDR3 protein: CASSFRGSYEQYF

D gene: -
J gene: TRBJ1-4
clone size: once
V gene: TRBV7-9
CDR3 DNA: TGTGCCAGCAGCTTCTTTGGCAGGGGAGATGAAAAACTGTTTTTT
CDR3 protein: CASSFFGRGDEKLFF